This T cell receptor (beta chain) was sequenced for a study of blood T cell repertoires in COVID-19. As for the study in general: Researchers got acute and convalescent COVID-19 samples from the United States, Italy and Spain. Sources were T cells, B-cell-depleted T cells, or PBMCs; the material itself was cDNA or gDNA.

The data were produced by immunoSEQ multiplex PCR, yet TCRdb's version contains in-frame clones alone and is incomplete. This sample has 250,000 to 350,000 clones, with nearly 90% found just once. The CDR3 runs to 16 residues. V lost 6 bases to trimming and J lost 0 bases; unmatched junction nucleotides: 9. Germline CDR1 MRHNA, CDR2 SNTAGT. In terms of age and location, participants ranged from roughly 18 to 89 years and lived in roughly 22 US areas. The study assigned cohorts using participant-reported clinical history. The specimen was PBMCs or T cells enriched from blood (not recorded which). This sequence was found in a woman under 30 with acute COVID-19. V and J are TRBV6-4 and TRBJ2-3, with TRBD1 matching over 7 bases. The CDR3 DNA follows: TGTGCCAGCAGCTTCTGGACAGGCGTTAGCACAGATACGCAGTATTTT. It translates to CASSFWTGVSTDTQYF.